This T cell receptor beta chain was captured in a study of PD-1 blockade in classical Hodgkin lymphoma. CDR1 and CDR2 from the germline V gene are SGHDT and YYEEEE. V dropped 3 bases and J dropped 4 bases, with 16 bases sitting between them. The CDR3 sequence is 15 residues long. Notes on the study in general: Exclusion removed patients who began nivolumab under 1 year after ASCT.

In regard to this clone: Its antigen remains unknown.

Each patient's relapse followed autologous stem cell transplantation, and brentuximab vedotin exposure varied. Clones were read by immunoSEQ multiplex PCR, and TCRdb kept only the in-frame ones, dropping some. The data hold 49,000 or so clones, with around 80% observed a single time. The input for sequencing was peripheral blood mononuclear cells (PBMCs), taken before the second cycle of nivolumab. The chain combines TRBV5-6 with TRBJ1-2; D may be TRBD1 (6 bases). The origin of this receptor is a human donor with classical Hodgkin lymphoma. The CDR3 DNA is TGTGCCAGCAGCTCCTTAGGACAGTCCCTCTATGGCTACACCTTC. It specifies CASSSLGQSLYGYTF.